This T cell receptor beta chain stems from a study of blood T cell repertoires in COVID-19. Study-wide background: The United States, Italy and Spain supplied acute and convalescent COVID-19 samples. T cells, B-cell-depleted T cells, or PBMCs provided the cDNA or gDNA that served as material.

This CDR3 has 14 amino acids. The V segment lost 7 bases and the J segment 7 bases; nucleotides outside the gene matches: 7. CDR1 is MNHEY, CDR2 SVGAGI, per germline. The count of this clone is one. How the authors handled the data: The assay estimated nucleated cells by amplifying reference gene primers. The protocol was immunoSEQ multiplex PCR, while the TCRdb copy is restricted to in-frame clones and leaves out a portion. V, J and clone size are taken as reported in that table, and D and trimming were inferred from the DNA itself. The profile shows some 130,000 clones, approximately 90% of them singletons.

The receptor's source is a man aged 45-65 years with acute or convalescent COVID-19. The gene calls are TRBV6-5 and TRBJ2-1, with TRBD1 identical over 10 bases. The sample was peripheral blood. The CDR3 DNA reads as TGTGCCAGCACGCGGACAGGGGGAGATAATGAGCAGTTCTTC. It yields the protein CASTRTGGDNEQFF.